These 20 T cell receptor beta chains originate from one sample sequenced in a study of human T cells and chemical hapten exposure. Time point of the sample: pre-sensitization, week 0. This sample's treatment: therapeutic diphenylcyclopropenone sensitization with weekly scalp DPC. From the RACE reads, TCRdb called clonotypes with MiXCR, one entry per CDR3 protein. Of some 90,000 distinct CDR3 sequences in the sample, 6.5% to 10% were seen once. The sample in question was whole blood, obtained in connection with sensitization to the hapten diphenylcyclopropenone (DPC). All receptors come from a man aged 40-50 years with alopecia areata. Some clones in this sample may be carry-over from other donors' samples.

This clonotype occurred many times. The chain employs TRBV14 and TRBJ2-1; TRBD2 is a possible D gene (6 bases). The CDR3 loop spans 15 amino acids. Trimming removed 1 base at V and 9 bases at J, with 16 bases between. The germline V gene encodes CDR1 SGHDN and CDR2 FVKESK. CDR3 protein: CASSQGLARGSEQFF. In nucleotides, the CDR3 is TGTGCCAGCAGCCAAGGGTTAGCGCGGGGCAGTGAGCAGTTCTTC.

The chain has TRBV6-2 or TRBV6-3 and TRBJ2-1; D is undetermined. The CDR3 sequence is 11 residues long. CDR1 and CDR2 (germline): MNHEY, SVGEGT. The V gene lost 2 bases and the J gene lost 8 bases, with 4 bases spanning the gap. CDR3 residues: CASSYLDEQFF. The CDR3 DNA reads as TGTGCCAGCAGTTACCTCGATGAGCAGTTCTTC.

V usage is TRBV3-1 and J usage is TRBJ2-1; the D gene is possibly TRBD2 (6 bases). Germline values: CDR1 LGHDT, CDR2 YNNKEL (reference sequence). Trimming removed 8 bases from V and 10 bases from J, with 12 bases in between. The CDR3 runs to 11 residues. DNA of the CDR3: TGTGCCAGCGGGCCTGGGGGGGAGCAGTTCTTC. Encoded protein: CASGPGGEQFF.

This clonotype came up a few times. The chain is built from TRBV20-1 and TRBJ2-3, with D unresolved. The CDR3 is made up of 11 amino acids. CDR1 DFQATT and CDR2 SNEGSKA come from the germline V gene (reference sequence). Trimming pared 5 bases from V and 3 bases from J, leaving 6 bases between. CDR3 in amino acids: CSAGKTDTQYF. The CDR3 DNA is TGCAGTGCTGGGAAGACAGATACGCAGTATTTT.

There are many counts of this clonotype. This chain joins TRBV7-8 and TRBJ1-1; D is uncertain. CDR1 is SGHVS, CDR2 FQNEAQ, per germline. With 4 bases removed from V and 8 bases from J, the gap between germline ends came to 14 bases. This CDR3 contains 13 residues. This CDR3 is CASSSFGDGEAFF. The DNA of the CDR3 is TGTGCCAGCAGCTCCTTCGGGGATGGAGAAGCTTTCTTT.

This clonotype was detected ten times or more. This rearrangement joins TRBV5-1 to TRBJ2-3, with 11 bases identical to TRBD2. Germline trimming cut 4 bases from V and 2 bases from J; bases unmatched to any gene: 6. Germline V gives CDR1 SGHRS, CDR2 YFSETQ. There are 16 residues in the CDR3. The DNA for the CDR3 is TGCGCCAGCAGCCATAGCGGGAGGGCTGACACAGATACGCAGTATTTT. Its protein is CASSHSGRADTDTQYF.

This clonotype was found a few times. The rearrangement joins TRBV6-2 or TRBV6-3 to TRBJ1-5, with D uncertain. V was clipped by 2 bases and J by 4 bases, with 15 bases between them. The CDR3 is 16 amino acids. Germline CDR1 reads MNHEY; CDR2 reads SVGEGT. The CDR3 DNA reads TGTGCCAGCAGTTACACTCACAGTAAATTTAATCAGCCCCAGCATTTT. It translates to CASSYTHSKFNQPQHF.

This clonotype has only a few counts. V usage is TRBV5-6 and J usage is TRBJ2-5; the D is unclear. The CDR3 length is 13 residues. The ends were cut back, 4 bases at V and 2 bases at J, with 9 bases in the middle. Per germline, CDR1 SGHDT and CDR2 YYEEEE. CDR3 amino acids: CASSPQLQETQYF. CDR3 sequence (DNA): TGTGCCAGCAGCCCACAGCTACAAGAGACCCAGTACTTC.

Ten or more counts support this clonotype. This chain connects TRBV18 to TRBJ2-3; D is uncertain. Germline CDR1 and CDR2: KGHSH and LQKENI. Deletions cut 2 bases from V and 4 bases from J, with 4 bases between. The CDR3 consists of 12 residues. The CDR3 reads CASSPSADTQYF. CDR3 DNA: TGTGCCAGCTCACCATCTGCAGATACGCAGTATTTT.

This clonotype was observed a handful of times. The CDR3 DNA reads TGTGCCAGCAGTTTTACTAGCGGGAAGTACAATGAGCAGTTCTTC. Its translation: CASSFTSGKYNEQFF. The V call is TRBV28, the J call TRBJ2-1, with TRBD2 identical over 10 bases. CDR1 and CDR2 from the germline V gene are MDHEN and SYDVKM. After removal of 3 bases from V and 4 bases from J, the junction contained 3 bases not matched to a gene. This CDR3 has 15 residues. Filled out from reference TRBV28 and TRBJ2-1, the complete variable domain reads DVKVTQSSRYLVKRTGEKVFLECVQDMDHENMFWYRQDPGLGLRLIYFSYDVKMKEKGDIPEGYSVSREKKERFSLILESASTNQTSMYLCASSFTSGKYNEQFFGPGTRLTVL.

Many counts were recorded for this clonotype. The rearrangement links TRBV30 to TRBJ2-2; 7 nucleotides line up with TRBD2. J lost 5 bases, V lost 7 bases, and 1 base had no gene match. The CDR3 is 11 residues long. Germline lookup yields CDR1 GTSNPN and CDR2 SVGIG (reference sequence). The CDR3 sequence: CAFSGTGELFF. CDR3 sequence (DNA): TGTGCCTTTAGCGGGACCGGGGAGCTGTTTTTT.

A few counts support this clonotype. The rearrangement uses TRBV7-9 and TRBJ2-2, with a weak D call TRBD1 (5 bases). The V end was cut by 4 bases, the J end by 6 bases, with 12 bases between. Germline values: CDR1 SEHNR, CDR2 FQNEAQ (reference sequence). The CDR3 length is 14 residues. The chain's CDR3 is CASSSSRVSGELFF. The CDR3 nucleotides read TGTGCCAGCAGCTCAAGCAGGGTATCCGGGGAGCTGTTTTTT.

The gene calls are TRBV20-1 and TRBJ1-2, with 7 positions matching TRBD1. V was pared by 0 bases and J by 3 bases, with 4 bases of the junction left unmatched. The CDR3 sequence is 14 residues long. The germline V gene encodes CDR1 DFQATT and CDR2 SNEGSKA (reference sequence). In DNA form, the CDR3 reads TGCAGTGCTAGAGACTACAGGGGATACTATGGCTACACCTTC. This sequence encodes CSARDYRGYYGYTF.

The J gene is TRBJ2-1, the V gene TRBV7-2, with TRBD2 matching over 8 bases. Unmatched junction bases numbered 6, after V lost 5 bases and J lost 3 bases. Looked up from germline, CDR1 is SGHTA and CDR2 is FQGNSA. This CDR3 contains 15 residues. CDR3 coding DNA: TGTGCCAGCAGCCCGGGACTAGACTTCTACAATGAGCAGTTCTTC. Translating it yields CASSPGLDFYNEQFF. Full variable domain (outside the CDR3, taken from reference TRBV7-2 and TRBJ2-1): GAGVSQSPSNKVTEKGKDVELRCDPISGHTALYWYRQSLGQGLEFLIYFQGNSAPDKSGLPSDRFSAERTGGSVSTLTIQRTQQEDSAVYLCASSPGLDFYNEQFFGPGTRLTVL.

The J gene is TRBJ2-3, the V gene TRBV12-3 or TRBV12-4, with TRBD1 identical over 7 bases. This CDR3 is built from 14 residues. J gave up 7 bases and V 4 bases, and 8 bases lay outside the gene matches. CDR3 sequence: CASSSHPQGYTQYF. The DNA of the CDR3 is TGTGCCAGCAGTTCCCACCCACAGGGGTATACGCAGTATTTT.

The chain recombines TRBV12-3 or TRBV12-4 with TRBJ2-7; no firm D call. The CDR3 covers 11 residues. Trimming cost V 2 bases and J 4 bases, with 3 bases left between them. The CDR3 DNA sequence: TGTGCCAGCAGTTTATGGTACGAGCAGTACTTC. The encoded protein is CASSLWYEQYF.

The chain is built from TRBV6-6 and TRBJ2-1, with D unclear. Per germline, CDR1 MNHNY and CDR2 SVGAGI (reference sequence). The V and J ends lost 8 bases and 0 bases respectively, with 17 bases between them. This CDR3 is built from 16 residues. CDR3: CASEPTRASSYNEQFF. The DNA for the CDR3 is TGTGCCAGCGAACCCACCCGGGCTAGCTCCTACAATGAGCAGTTCTTC.

This clonotype has only one observation. The CDR3 DNA reads as TGTGCCAGCAGTCCCGTCGGGATAGCGACCACCGGGGAGCTGTTTTTT. Protein sequence: CASSPVGIATTGELFF. This chain links TRBV6-2 or TRBV6-3 with TRBJ2-2; D possibly corresponds to TRBD2 (5 bases). The CDR3 covers 16 residues. V was cut by 5 bases and J by 4 bases, with 17 bases left in between. In germline, CDR1 is MNHEY, CDR2 SVGEGT.

CDR3: CASSQPTGWGTDTQYF. The CDR3 DNA sequence: TGTGCCAGCAGTCAACCGACAGGCTGGGGCACAGATACGCAGTATTTT. The genes are TRBV6-5 and TRBJ2-3; perhaps TRBD1 as D (6 bases). Germline assignment: CDR1 MNHEY and CDR2 SVGAGI. The CDR3 sequence is 16 residues long. Trimming shortened V by 5 bases and J by 1 base, and 16 bases separated the two germline ends.

This clonotype was seen at least ten times. This chain uses TRBV20-1 with TRBJ2-3, with 11 positions matching TRBD2. Germline CDR1 and CDR2: DFQATT and SNEGSKA (reference sequence). The CDR3 totals 18 residues. V trimming: 1 base; J trimming: 0 bases; junction bases outside the gene matches: 9. The CDR3 spells CSARGILAGVASTDTQYF. Here the CDR3 DNA reads TGCAGTGCTAGAGGCATACTAGCGGGAGTCGCTAGCACAGATACGCAGTATTTT.